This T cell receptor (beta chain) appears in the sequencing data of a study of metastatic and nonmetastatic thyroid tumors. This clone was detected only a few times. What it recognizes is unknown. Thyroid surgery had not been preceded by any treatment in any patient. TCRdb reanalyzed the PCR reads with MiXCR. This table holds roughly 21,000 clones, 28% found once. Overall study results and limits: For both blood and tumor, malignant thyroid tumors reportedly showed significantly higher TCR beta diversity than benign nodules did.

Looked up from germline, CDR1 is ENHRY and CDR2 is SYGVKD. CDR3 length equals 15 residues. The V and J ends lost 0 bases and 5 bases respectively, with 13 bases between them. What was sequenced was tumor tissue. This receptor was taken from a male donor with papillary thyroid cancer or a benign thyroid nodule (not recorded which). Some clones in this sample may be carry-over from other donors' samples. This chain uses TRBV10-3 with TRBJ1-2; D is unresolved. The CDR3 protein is CAISESTRAGYGYTF. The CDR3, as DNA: TGTGCCATCAGTGAGTCGACAAGGGCGGGATATGGCTACACCTTC.